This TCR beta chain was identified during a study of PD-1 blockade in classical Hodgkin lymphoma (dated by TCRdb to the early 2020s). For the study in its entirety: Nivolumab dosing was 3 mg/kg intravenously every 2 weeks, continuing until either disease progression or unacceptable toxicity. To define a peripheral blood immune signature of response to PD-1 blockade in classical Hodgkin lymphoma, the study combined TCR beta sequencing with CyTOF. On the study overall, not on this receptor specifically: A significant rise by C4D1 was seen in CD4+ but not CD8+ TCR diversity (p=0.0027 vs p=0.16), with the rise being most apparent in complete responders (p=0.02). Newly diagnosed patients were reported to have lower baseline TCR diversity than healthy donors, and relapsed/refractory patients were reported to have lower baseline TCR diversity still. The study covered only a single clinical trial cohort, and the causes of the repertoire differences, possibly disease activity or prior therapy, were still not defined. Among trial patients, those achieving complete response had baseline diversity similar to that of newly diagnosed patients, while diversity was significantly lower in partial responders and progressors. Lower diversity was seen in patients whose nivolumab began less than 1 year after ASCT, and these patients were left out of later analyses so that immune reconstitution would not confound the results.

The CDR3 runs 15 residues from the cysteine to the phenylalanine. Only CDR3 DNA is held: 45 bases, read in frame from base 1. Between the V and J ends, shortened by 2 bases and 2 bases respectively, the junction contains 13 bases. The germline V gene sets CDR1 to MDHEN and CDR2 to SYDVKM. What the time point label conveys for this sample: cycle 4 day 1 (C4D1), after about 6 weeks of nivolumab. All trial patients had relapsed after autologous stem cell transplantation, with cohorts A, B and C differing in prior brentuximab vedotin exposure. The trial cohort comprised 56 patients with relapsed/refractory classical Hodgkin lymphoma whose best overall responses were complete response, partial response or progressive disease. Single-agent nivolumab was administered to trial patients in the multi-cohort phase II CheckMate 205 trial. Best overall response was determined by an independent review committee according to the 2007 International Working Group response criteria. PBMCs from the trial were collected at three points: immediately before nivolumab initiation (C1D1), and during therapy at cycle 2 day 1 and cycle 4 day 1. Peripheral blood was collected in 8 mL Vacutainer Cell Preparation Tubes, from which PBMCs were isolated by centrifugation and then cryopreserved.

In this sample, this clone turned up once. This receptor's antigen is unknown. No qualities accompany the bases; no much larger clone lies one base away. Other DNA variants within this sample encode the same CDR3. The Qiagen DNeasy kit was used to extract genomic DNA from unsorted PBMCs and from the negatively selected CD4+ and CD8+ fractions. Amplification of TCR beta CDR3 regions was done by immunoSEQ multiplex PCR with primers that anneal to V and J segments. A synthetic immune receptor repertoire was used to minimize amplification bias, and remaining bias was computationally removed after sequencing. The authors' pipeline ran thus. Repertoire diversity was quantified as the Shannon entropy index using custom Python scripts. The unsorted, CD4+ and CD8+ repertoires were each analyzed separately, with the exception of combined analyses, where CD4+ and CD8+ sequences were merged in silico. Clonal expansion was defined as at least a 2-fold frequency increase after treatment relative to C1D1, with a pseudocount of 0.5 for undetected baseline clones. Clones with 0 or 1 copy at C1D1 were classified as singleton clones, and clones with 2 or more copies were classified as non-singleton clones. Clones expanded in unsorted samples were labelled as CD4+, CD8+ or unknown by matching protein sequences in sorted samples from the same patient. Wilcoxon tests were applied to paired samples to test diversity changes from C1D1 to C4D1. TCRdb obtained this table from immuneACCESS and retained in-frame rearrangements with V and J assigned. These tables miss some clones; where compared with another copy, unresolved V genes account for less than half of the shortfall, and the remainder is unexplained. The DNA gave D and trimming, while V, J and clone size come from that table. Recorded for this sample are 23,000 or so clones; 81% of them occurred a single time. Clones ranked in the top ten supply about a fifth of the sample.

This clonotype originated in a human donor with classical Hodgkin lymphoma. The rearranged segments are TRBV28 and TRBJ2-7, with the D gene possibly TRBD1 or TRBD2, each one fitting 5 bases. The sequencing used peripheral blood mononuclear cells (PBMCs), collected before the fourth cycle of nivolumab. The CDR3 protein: CASSLVRPGPYEQYF. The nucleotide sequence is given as TGTGCCAGCAGTTTAGTCCGGCCGGGACCCTACGAGCAGTACTTC. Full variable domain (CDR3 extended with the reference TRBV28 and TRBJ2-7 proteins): DVKVTQSSRYLVKRTGEKVFLECVQDMDHENMFWYRQDPGLGLRLIYFSYDVKMKEKGDIPEGYSVSREKKERFSLILESASTNQTSMYLCASSLVRPGPYEQYFGPGTRLTVT.